This TCR beta chain is drawn from a study of blood T cell repertoires in COVID-19. Across the whole study: Acute and convalescent COVID-19 specimens originated in the United States, Italy and Spain. PBMCs, B-cell-depleted T cells, or T cells provided the cDNA or gDNA that made up the material.

The CDR3 has 16 amino acids. Trimming took 5 bases from V and 10 from J; bases not matched to a gene: 10. The V gene's germline CDR1 is PRHDT and CDR2 FYEKMQ (reference sequence). In the source study's methods: Amplification from reference gene primers served as the basis for estimated nucleated cell counts. Measured with immunoSEQ multiplex PCR; TCRdb has only the in-frame clones, and not every one. The V and J calls and clone size were taken over from that table, and D and trimming were inferred from the DNA. The sample carries 70,000 to 90,000 clones, roughly three quarters recorded once. The sequenced sample consisted of peripheral blood. V is TRBV13 and J is TRBJ1-6, with 11 bases that match TRBD1. This receptor was taken from a human donor in a cohort sampled during active COVID-19. The CDR3 spells CASSLRPGQGGSPLHF. DNA for the CDR3: TGTGCCAGCAGCCTAAGGCCGGGACAGGGGGGCTCACCCCTCCACTTT.